This TCR beta chain was identified during a study of cytomegalovirus exposure and HLA in healthy donors. Trimming cost V 2 bases and J 9 bases, with 11 bases left between them. The CDR3 contains 12 residues. Per germline, CDR1 MNHNY and CDR2 SVGAGI (reference sequence). A multiplex PCR was run with 60 Vbeta primers and 13 Jbeta primers. The data were produced by immunoSEQ multiplex PCR, yet TCRdb's version contains in-frame clones alone and is incomplete. The top ten clones hold less than 2% of a sample with roughly 200,000 clones, 79% of them seen once. The TCR originated in a man over 45 in good health and CMV-seronegative. The chain uses TRBV6-6 and TRBJ2-7; D gene uncertain. Material for sequencing was PBMCs. This CDR3 reads CASSYSGMVQYF. The CDR3, as DNA: TGTGCCAGCAGTTACAGTGGCATGGTGCAGTACTTC.